This TCR beta chain appears in the sequencing data of a study of long-term antiretroviral therapy in people with HIV. The germline V and J ends were trimmed by 3 bases and 10 bases, with 19 bases remaining between them. The CDR3 covers 16 residues. Germline CDR1 and CDR2: LNHDA and SQIVND (reference sequence). Samples were assayed with immunoSEQ v3.0 at survey level. Produced via immunoSEQ multiplex PCR; TCRdb's table is partial and in-frame only. Of 35,000 or so clones listed, around 85% are singletons. The chain carries TRBV19 and TRBJ1-6, with D possibly matching TRBD1 (6 bases). The receptor was derived from a man between 18 and 29 years old with HIV. The sample in question was unsorted PBMCs, obtained 2.2 years after starting antiretroviral therapy. The CDR3 sequence: CASSITYAGTFSPLHF. For the CDR3, the DNA is TGTGCCAGTAGTATTACATATGCCGGGACATTCTCACCCCTCCACTTT.